The present T cell receptor (beta chain) was sequenced within a study of T cell responses to AZD1222 COVID-19 vaccine. From germline, CDR1 is ENHRY and CDR2 SYGVKD. V lost 6 bases and J lost 5, with 11 bases in between. This CDR3 has 14 amino acids. Some clones are missing from TCRdb's copy, which holds only in-frame ones; the method was immunoSEQ multiplex PCR. The sample consists of roughly 200,000 clones, 90% to 95% of them appearing once. The V call is TRBV10-3, the J call TRBJ1-6; D uncertain. This TCR was sampled from an adult who received the MenACWY meningococcal vaccine as a control. The sample consisted of peripheral blood, taken 28 days after the second dose of the MenACWY control vaccine. CDR3 nucleotide sequence: TGTGCCATCAGATCTGGCAGAAATAATTCACCCCTCCACTTT. Translated: CAIRSGRNNSPLHF.